Shown below are 31 T cell receptor beta chains from a single sample sequenced in a study of shared clonotypes between healthy human individuals. The assay was immunoSEQ multiplex PCR, and TCRdb's table has in-frame clones only and misses some. The table shows 2 million to 2.5 million clones, with over 90% occurring only once. Sequenced sample: naive CD4+ T cells from PBMCs. Subset of the sample: CD45RA+ positively selected. These receptors were taken from a man between 18 and 35 years old in good health. Some clones in this sample may be carry-over from other donors' samples.

The DNA of the CDR3 is TGTGCCAGCAGCAACGACAGGACTACCTCCGACACCATATATTTT. Protein sequence: CASSNDRTTSDTIYF. This sequence joins TRBV2 and TRBJ1-3; possible D gene TRBD1, 6 bases. V was pared by 6 bases and J by 8 bases, with 20 bases between. CDR3 length: 15 residues. CDR1 is SNHLY and CDR2 is FYNNEI in the germline V gene.

The V and J genes are TRBV5-1 and TRBJ2-3; 8 bases agree with TRBD1. The CDR3 has 16 residues. The germline V gene encodes CDR1 SGHRS and CDR2 YFSETQ. V was clipped by 4 bases and J by 0 bases; unmatched bases: 7. This chain's CDR3 is CASSAAGGYSTDTQYF. CDR3 coding DNA: TGCGCCAGCAGCGCGGCAGGGGGCTATAGCACAGATACGCAGTATTTT.

J is TRBJ1-1 and V is TRBV5-6; no clear D. The length of the CDR3 is 13 residues. Per the germline V gene, CDR1 is SGHDT and CDR2 is YYEEEE. The germline V and J ends were trimmed by 1 base and 5 bases, with 9 bases remaining between them. CDR3 sequence reads: CASSLTWQTEAFF. CDR3 coding DNA: TGTGCCAGCAGCTTGACGTGGCAAACTGAAGCTTTCTTT.

The CDR3 region is CASSLAGGTLYEQYF. Written as DNA, the CDR3 is TGTGCCAGCAGCTTAGCGGGAGGGACTCTCTACGAGCAGTACTTC. The chain combines TRBV7-2 with TRBJ2-7; 7 bases fit TRBD2. The V segment lost 0 bases and the J segment 3 bases; nucleotides outside the gene matches: 5. The CDR3 extends over 15 amino acids. Per germline, CDR1 SGHTA and CDR2 FQGNSA.

The chain couples TRBV27 to TRBJ1-1, with D uncertain. CDR3 length: 14 residues. The germline V gene has CDR1 MNHEY and CDR2 SMNVEV (reference sequence). V gave up 2 bases and J gave up 6 bases, with 13 bases separating them. DNA of the CDR3: TGTGCCAGCAGTTTAGGGTGGAAAACCCCTGAAGCTTTCTTT. Translated, it gives CASSLGWKTPEAFF.

This chain joins TRBV27 and TRBJ2-5; 13 positions agree with TRBD2. This CDR3 has 19 residues. From germline, CDR1 is MNHEY and CDR2 SMNVEV (reference sequence). The V segment lost 1 base and the J segment 5 bases; nucleotides outside the gene matches: 13. CDR3 sequence (DNA): TGTGCCAGCAGTTTATACAGCGGTACTAGCGGGAGGGCCAAGGAGACCCAGTACTTC. Its protein is CASSLYSGTSGRAKETQYF.

V is TRBV15 and J is TRBJ2-7, with 8 positions matching TRBD1. Trimming cost V 1 base and J 9 bases; bases outside gene matches: 5. The CDR3 sequence is 13 residues long. Germline CDR1 LNHNV, CDR2 YYDKDF (reference sequence). As DNA, the CDR3 is TGTGCCACCAGCAGAGCGACAGGGGAAGGGCAGTACTTC. It yields the protein CATSRATGEGQYF.

The V gene is TRBV5-1, the J gene TRBJ2-5; TRBD1 is a possible D gene (5 bases). This CDR3 comprises 13 residues. Trimming cost V 4 bases and J 5 bases, with 12 bases left between them. CDR1 is SGHRS and CDR2 is YFSETQ in the germline V gene. CDR3 protein: CASSPRVRETQYF. The CDR3 nucleotides read TGCGCCAGCAGCCCCAGGGTTCGGGAGACCCAGTACTTC.

The V and J genes are TRBV7-9 and TRBJ2-1; 9 positions agree with TRBD2. With V trimmed by 0 bases and J by 7 bases, 10 bases remained unmatched. The CDR3 is 17 residues long. Germline V CDR1 and CDR2: SEHNR, FQNEAQ (reference sequence). This chain's CDR3 is CASSLAMAGGWGNEQFF. The CDR3 DNA reads as TGTGCCAGCAGCTTAGCGATGGCGGGAGGGTGGGGAAATGAGCAGTTCTTC.

The V gene is TRBV7-3, the J gene TRBJ2-1, with 13 bases that match TRBD2. CDR1 SGHTA and CDR2 FQGTGA come from the germline V gene. Trimming took 5 bases from V and 6 from J; bases not matched to a gene: 7. This CDR3 spans 16 amino acids. The CDR3 region is CASSGGLAGLLNEQFF. The CDR3 DNA reads TGTGCCAGCAGCGGGGGACTAGCGGGGCTCCTCAATGAGCAGTTCTTC.

The chain has TRBV27 and TRBJ2-3; 7 nucleotides agree with TRBD1. Germline CDR1 and CDR2: MNHEY and SMNVEV (reference sequence). CDR3 length: 14 amino acids. The J segment lost 2 bases and the V segment lost 6 bases, leaving 5 bases of the junction unmatched. The CDR3 is CASRKTGYTDTQYF. CDR3 DNA: TGTGCCAGCAGAAAGACAGGGTACACAGATACGCAGTATTTT.

This chain links TRBV5-1 with TRBJ2-5, with 7 bases aligning to TRBD2. This CDR3 has 16 amino acids. Germline V gene lookup returns CDR1 SGHRS and CDR2 YFSETQ. With 4 bases clipped from V and 2 bases from J, the junction kept 11 bases outside the gene matches. The CDR3 sequence: CASSQDPAGRQETQYF. CDR3 DNA sequence: TGCGCCAGCAGCCAAGACCCAGCGGGAAGGCAAGAGACCCAGTACTTC.

V gene TRBV29-1 combines with J gene TRBJ1-5; D not certain. V lost 5 bases, J lost 3 bases, and 11 bases lay in between. The CDR3 length is 13 residues. Germline V gene lookup returns CDR1 SQVTM and CDR2 ANQGSEA. The CDR3 bases are TGCAGCGTTCGTACAGATTACAATCAGCCCCAGCATTTT. It specifies CSVRTDYNQPQHF.

Here the CDR3 reads CASSLEGAATEAFF. In DNA, the CDR3 is TGCGCCAGCAGCTTGGAGGGGGCAGCTACTGAAGCTTTCTTT. This chain uses TRBV5-1 with TRBJ1-1, with 7 bases that match TRBD1. Germline V lookup: CDR1 SGHRS, CDR2 YFSETQ. This CDR3 spans 14 amino acids. The J segment lost 5 bases and the V segment lost 0 bases, leaving 4 bases of the junction unmatched. Using reference TRBV5-1 and TRBJ1-1 for the parts outside the CDR3, the full variable domain is KAGVTQTPRYLIKTRGQQVTLSCSPISGHRSVSWYQQTPGQGLQFLFEYFSETQRNKGNFPGRFSGRQFSNSRSEMNVSTLELGDSALYLCASSLEGAATEAFFGQGTRLTVV.

This clone was counted between two and nine times. This chain joins TRBV18 and TRBJ1-1; no clear D gene. The germline gives CDR1 KGHSH, CDR2 LQKENI. The CDR3 has 14 amino acids. The ends were cut back, 2 bases at V and 0 bases at J, with 7 bases in the middle. CDR3 in amino acids: CASSPRDMNTEAFF. The CDR3 coding sequence is TGTGCCAGCTCACCAAGAGACATGAACACTGAAGCTTTCTTT. Supplemented by reference TRBV18 and TRBJ1-1, the full variable domain reads NAGVMQNPRHLVRRRGQEARLRCSPMKGHSHVYWYRQLPEEGLKFMVYLQKENIIDESGMPKERFSAEFPKEGPSILRIQQVVRGDSAAYFCASSPRDMNTEAFFGQGTRLTVV.

The rearrangement joins TRBV28 to TRBJ1-5, with D perhaps TRBD1 (5 bases). The CDR3 is 15 residues long. V dropped 4 bases and J dropped 1 base, with 11 bases sitting between them. Germline V gives CDR1 MDHEN, CDR2 SYDVKM. The CDR3 DNA reads as TGTGCCAGCAGTTACAGGACGGCAAGCAATCAGCCCCAGCATTTT. The encoded protein is CASSYRTASNQPQHF.

The chain uses TRBV6-6 and TRBJ1-1, with no clear D. CDR3 length equals 13 residues. V was trimmed by 6 bases and J by 0 bases, leaving 8 bases between them. Germline V gene data show CDR1 as MNHNY and CDR2 as SVGAGI (reference sequence). The CDR3 nucleotides are TGTGCCAGCAGGGCCACAGTGAACACTGAAGCTTTCTTT. Translation gives CASRATVNTEAFF.

The rearrangement uses TRBV2 and TRBJ1-3, with D hard to call. The V end lost 3 bases, the J end lost 8 bases, and 8 bases lay between the germline ends. Germline values: CDR1 SNHLY, CDR2 FYNNEI. This CDR3 region has 12 residues. DNA for the CDR3: TGTGCCAGCAGTGATGAGGGAGACACCATATATTTT. This translates into CASSDEGDTIYF.

The rearrangement links TRBV5-1 to TRBJ1-1; D not certain. V lost 4 bases to trimming and J lost 1 base, with 17 bases between them. The CDR3 is 16 residues long. CDR1 and CDR2 from the germline V gene are SGHRS and YFSETQ. CDR3 sequence reads: CASSLTSAPKNTEAFF. CDR3 bases: TGCGCCAGCAGCCTCACCTCTGCGCCCAAGAACACTGAAGCTTTCTTT.

The V and J genes are TRBV5-1 and TRBJ1-1; 7 positions agree with TRBD1. This CDR3 has 17 residues. V dropped 4 bases and J dropped 4; count of bases not matched to a gene: 16. Germline-derived CDR1 and CDR2 are SGHRS and YFSETQ. CDR3 region: CASSANRGLASGTEAFF. As DNA, the CDR3 is TGCGCCAGCAGCGCTAACAGGGGTCTGGCGTCGGGCACTGAAGCTTTCTTT.

The chain joins TRBV11-2 to TRBJ1-2; 8 nucleotides agree with TRBD1. Germline V gene lookup returns CDR1 SGHAT and CDR2 FQNNGV. This CDR3 is 16 amino acids long. Trimming removed 8 bases from V and 3 bases from J; junction bases left unmatched: 14. CDR3 amino acids: CASRQHSGGWDYGYTF. In DNA form, the CDR3 reads TGTGCCAGCCGCCAACACTCAGGGGGCTGGGACTATGGCTACACCTTC. The complete variable domain, with remaining parts taken from reference TRBV11-2 and TRBJ1-2, reads EAGVAQSPRYKIIEKRQSVAFWCNPISGHATLYWYQQILGQGPKLLIQFQNNGVVDDSQLPKDRFSAERLKGVDSTLKIQPAKLEDSAVYLCASRQHSGGWDYGYTFGSGTRLTVV.

The gene calls are TRBV5-6 and TRBJ1-2, with D maybe TRBD1 (5 bases). The V and J ends lost 4 bases and 4 bases respectively, with 17 bases between them. The CDR3 covers 15 residues. In germline, CDR1 is SGHDT, CDR2 YYEEEE. CDR3 protein: CASSGGRSLSYGYTF. The CDR3 DNA follows: TGTGCCAGCAGCGGGGGACGCAGCCTCTCCTATGGCTACACCTTC.

CDR3 region: CASSFNSGEGTEAFF. CDR3 sequence (DNA): TGTGCCAGCAGCTTTAACTCAGGGGAAGGGACTGAAGCTTTCTTT. The gene calls are TRBV7-8 and TRBJ1-1; possible D gene TRBD1, 6 bases. CDR1 is SGHVS, CDR2 FQNEAQ, per germline. This CDR3 is 15 amino acids long. V was cut by 3 bases and J by 5 bases, with 16 bases left in between.

On this clone itself: This specimen includes other DNA sequences encoding the same CDR3. This chain links TRBV9 with TRBJ2-2; the D is unclear. Between the trimmed V and J ends, which lost 0 bases and 5 bases, there was a span of 5 bases. The CDR3 totals 13 residues. The germline gives CDR1 SGDLS, CDR2 YYNGEE. The CDR3 here is CASSVGGTGELFF. CDR3 in DNA: TGTGCCAGCAGCGTAGGGGGTACCGGGGAGCTGTTTTTT.

The gene calls are TRBV7-9 and TRBJ2-3, with a weak D call TRBD2 (6 bases). The V and J ends lost 5 bases and 2 bases respectively, with 14 bases between them. The CDR3 has 15 residues. Germline CDR1 SEHNR, CDR2 FQNEAQ (reference sequence). The CDR3 sequence is CASSAPGVNTDTQYF. The CDR3 DNA reads TGTGCCAGCAGCGCACCGGGGGTTAACACAGATACGCAGTATTTT.

The chain links TRBV5-4 to TRBJ2-7; no reliable D call. The CDR3 contains 14 residues. Germline assignment: CDR1 SGHNT and CDR2 YYREEE (reference sequence). The V gene lost 3 bases and the J gene lost 2 bases, with 12 bases spanning the gap. The CDR3 bases are TGTGCCAGCAGCTCCGGTCGCGATGCCTACGAGCAGTACTTC. Protein: CASSSGRDAYEQYF.

For this clone: The sample contains more than one DNA sequence encoding this CDR3. This chain uses TRBV7-3 with TRBJ2-1; perhaps TRBD2 as D (6 bases). Germline-derived CDR1 and CDR2 are SGHTA and FQGTGA. This CDR3 spans 13 amino acids. The V gene lost 8 bases and the J gene lost 0 bases, with 8 bases spanning the gap. The CDR3 region has the DNA TGTGCCAGCGGGGGGAGCTCCTACAATGAGCAGTTCTTC. Translating gives CASGGSSYNEQFF.

This chain connects TRBV14 to TRBJ1-3; D is unresolved. The CDR3 runs 13 residues. V lost 4 bases to trimming and J lost 4 bases, with 8 bases between them. Germline CDR1 and CDR2: SGHDN and FVKESK. The CDR3 reads CASSPSWGNTIYF. Written as DNA, the CDR3 is TGTGCCAGCAGCCCCTCGTGGGGAAACACCATATATTTT.

This rearrangement joins TRBV5-1 to TRBJ2-5; D possibly corresponds to TRBD1 (6 bases). The CDR3 contains 13 residues. Per germline, CDR1 SGHRS and CDR2 YFSETQ. Deletions cut 4 bases from V and 5 bases from J, with 12 bases between. The CDR3 loop is CASSHGQGETQYF. The CDR3 nucleotides read TGCGCCAGCAGCCACGGGCAGGGGGAGACCCAGTACTTC.

This clone appeared once. The chain joins TRBV6-5 to TRBJ2-7; D is undetermined. The CDR3 has 14 residues. Germline-derived CDR1 and CDR2 are MNHEY and SVGAGI. The ends were cut back, 2 bases at V and 0 bases at J, with 8 bases in the middle. In DNA, the CDR3 is TGTGCCAGCAGTTACCTGTCAGGCTCCTACGAGCAGTACTTC. Its protein is CASSYLSGSYEQYF.

This clone is a singleton in its sample. The chain links TRBV29-1 to TRBJ1-5; 7 bases match TRBD1. V shed 7 bases, J shed 3 bases, and the junction held 6 bases outside the gene matches. Germline V gene data show CDR1 as SQVTM and CDR2 as ANQGSEA. The CDR3 consists of 13 residues. The CDR3 is CSGGTDPNQPQHF. CDR3 DNA sequence: TGCAGCGGAGGGACAGACCCCAATCAGCCCCAGCATTTT.